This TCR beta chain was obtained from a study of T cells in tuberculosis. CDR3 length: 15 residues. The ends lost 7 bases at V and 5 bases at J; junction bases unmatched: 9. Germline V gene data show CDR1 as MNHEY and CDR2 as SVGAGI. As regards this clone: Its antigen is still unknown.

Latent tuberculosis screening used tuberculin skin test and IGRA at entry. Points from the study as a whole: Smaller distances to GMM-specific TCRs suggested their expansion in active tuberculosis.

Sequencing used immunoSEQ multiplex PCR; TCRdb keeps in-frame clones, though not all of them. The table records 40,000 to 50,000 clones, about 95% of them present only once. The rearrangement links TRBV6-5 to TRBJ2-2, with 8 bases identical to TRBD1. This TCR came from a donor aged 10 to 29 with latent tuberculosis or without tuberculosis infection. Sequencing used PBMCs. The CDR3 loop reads CASTPTQGATGELFF. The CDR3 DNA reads TGTGCCAGCACCCCAACTCAGGGGGCGACCGGGGAGCTGTTTTTT.